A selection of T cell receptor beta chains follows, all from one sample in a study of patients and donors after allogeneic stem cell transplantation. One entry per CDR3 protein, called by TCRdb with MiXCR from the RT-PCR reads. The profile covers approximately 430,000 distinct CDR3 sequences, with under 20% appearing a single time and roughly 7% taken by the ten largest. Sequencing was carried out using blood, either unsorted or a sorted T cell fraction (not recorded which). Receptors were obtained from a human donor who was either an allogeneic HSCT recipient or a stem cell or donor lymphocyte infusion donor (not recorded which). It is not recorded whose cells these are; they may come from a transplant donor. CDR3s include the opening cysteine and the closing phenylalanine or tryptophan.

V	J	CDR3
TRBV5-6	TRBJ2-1	CASSVGLAGGPFNEQFF
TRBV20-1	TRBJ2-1	CSARDPSGLAGIYNEQFF
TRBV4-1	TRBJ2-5	CASSQDLTTTQETQYF
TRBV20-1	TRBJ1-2	CSAMGTGGNYGYTF
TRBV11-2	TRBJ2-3	CASSLGRLAGWTDTQYF
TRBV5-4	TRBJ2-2	CASSLGLAAGELFF
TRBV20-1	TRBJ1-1	CSAQDRGNTEAFF
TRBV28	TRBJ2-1	CASSLSTSGNNEQFF
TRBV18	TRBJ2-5	CASSGWPLQETQYF
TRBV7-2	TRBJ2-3	CASSYSRVDTQYF
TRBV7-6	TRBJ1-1	CASSPLRTFEAFF
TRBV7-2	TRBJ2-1	CASSLEVRRSYNEQFF
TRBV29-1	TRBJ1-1	CSVRVSTEAFF
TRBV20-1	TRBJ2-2	CSARDKKQGSGELFF
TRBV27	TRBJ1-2	CASSFFPGDAHRGYTF
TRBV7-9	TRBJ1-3	CASSLGRGLNTIYF
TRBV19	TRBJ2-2	CASSFQGKLGTGELFF
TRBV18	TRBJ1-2	CASSPGQLSNYGYTF
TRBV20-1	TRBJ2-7	CSAGRNPEQYF
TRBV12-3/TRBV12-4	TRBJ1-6	CASRPNRASNSPLHF
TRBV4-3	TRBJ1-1	CASSHTGTEAFF
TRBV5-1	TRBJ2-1	CASSLLWGNEQFF
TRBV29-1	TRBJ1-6	CSVASGRNNSPLHF
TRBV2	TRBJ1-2	CASSELPRVGDGYTF
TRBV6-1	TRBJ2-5	CASSRRTETNNAQYF
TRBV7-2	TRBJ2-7	CASSLRDYFYEQYF
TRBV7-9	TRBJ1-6	CASSARQGSPLHF
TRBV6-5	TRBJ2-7	CASSSLGSGGDYEQYF
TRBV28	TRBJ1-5	CASSSPGVSQHF
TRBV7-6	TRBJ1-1	CASSLGSDGKNTEAFF
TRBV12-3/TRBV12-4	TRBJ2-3	CASSLIGGGITDTQYF
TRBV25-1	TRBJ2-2	CASNGPGGELFF
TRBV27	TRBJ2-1	CASTRTSGRDEQFF
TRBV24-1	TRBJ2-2	CATSDPRGQGSTGELFF
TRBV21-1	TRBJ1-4	CASTNRGQGNEKLFF
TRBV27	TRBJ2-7	CASSLITGWEQYF
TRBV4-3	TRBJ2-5	CASSQGSDPGQTTVRYF
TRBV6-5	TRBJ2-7	CASNRVHEQYF
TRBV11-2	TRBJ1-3	CASSLDYAGDQSHF
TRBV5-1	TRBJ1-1	CASSLGWAAGNTEAFF
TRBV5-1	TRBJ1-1	CASSSGQGATEAFF
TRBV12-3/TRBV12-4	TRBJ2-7	CASSSGVPYEQYF
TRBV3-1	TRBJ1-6	CASSRSRGALNSPLHF
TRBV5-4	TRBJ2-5	CASSLVRQQETQYF
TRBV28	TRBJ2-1	CASSPTWGASGSYNEQFF
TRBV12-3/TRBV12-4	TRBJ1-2	CASSPISGDYGYTF
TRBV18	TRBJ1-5	CASSPLQGYQPQHF
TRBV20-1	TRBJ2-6	CSALPHRGAGANVLTF
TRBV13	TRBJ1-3	CASSLGGFSGNTIYF
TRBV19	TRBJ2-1	CASSIARLAGGSYNEQFF